The T cell receptor beta chain described here comes from a study of T cell responses to AZD1222 COVID-19 vaccine. The study, taken as a whole, reports: Donors were chiefly white British, with a greater number of females, and clonal diversity was perhaps underestimated. A reported finding is that nearly half of spike-specific TCRs target unmutated variant regions. Elevations in Spike-specific TCR breadth and depth followed administration of two AZD1222 doses.

The germline V gene encodes CDR1 GTSNPN and CDR2 SVGIG (reference sequence). This CDR3 is 15 amino acids long. V shed 0 bases, J shed 3 bases, and the junction held 7 bases outside the gene matches. Concerning this clone: Its antigen is undetermined.

The table came from immunoSEQ multiplex PCR; TCRdb's copy has only in-frame clones and leaves some out. The sample comprises some 150,000 clones, 93% of which are singletons, and approximately 5% rests with the top ten. The chain has TRBV30 and TRBJ1-2; 7 nucleotides align to TRBD1. The TCR originated in an adult in good health. The sample in question was peripheral blood, obtained on day 0 of AZD1222 vaccination. The CDR3 loop reads CAWSVRVTGDYGYTF. In DNA, the CDR3 is TGTGCCTGGAGTGTACGGGTCACAGGGGACTATGGCTACACCTTC.